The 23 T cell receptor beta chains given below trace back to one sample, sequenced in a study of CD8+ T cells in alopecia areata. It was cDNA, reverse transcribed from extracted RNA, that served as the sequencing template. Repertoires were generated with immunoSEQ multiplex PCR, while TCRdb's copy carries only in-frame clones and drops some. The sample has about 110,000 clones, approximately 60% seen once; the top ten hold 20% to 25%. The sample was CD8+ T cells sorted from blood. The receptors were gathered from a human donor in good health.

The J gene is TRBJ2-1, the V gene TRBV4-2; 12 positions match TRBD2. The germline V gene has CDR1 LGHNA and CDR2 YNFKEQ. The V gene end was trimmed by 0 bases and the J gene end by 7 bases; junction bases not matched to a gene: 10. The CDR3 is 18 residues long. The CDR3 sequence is CASSQDSLGLAGMNEQFF. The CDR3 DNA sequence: TGTGCCAGCAGCCAAGACTCCCTCGGACTAGCGGGGATGAATGAGCAGTTCTTC.

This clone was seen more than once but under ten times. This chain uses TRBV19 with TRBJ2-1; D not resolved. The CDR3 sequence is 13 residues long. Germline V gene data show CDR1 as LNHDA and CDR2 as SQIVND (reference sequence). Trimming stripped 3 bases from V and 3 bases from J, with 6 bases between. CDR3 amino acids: CASSIYHYNEQFF. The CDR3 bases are TGTGCCAGTAGTATCTACCACTACAATGAGCAGTTCTTC.

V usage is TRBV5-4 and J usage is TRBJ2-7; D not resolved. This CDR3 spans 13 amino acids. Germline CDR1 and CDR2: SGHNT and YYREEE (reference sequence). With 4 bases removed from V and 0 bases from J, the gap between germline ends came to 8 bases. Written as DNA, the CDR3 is TGTGCCAGCAGCCACCAACTCTCCTACGAGCAGTACTTC. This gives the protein CASSHQLSYEQYF.

The chain's CDR3 is CASSLGSAYEQYF. The CDR3 DNA reads TGCGCCAGCAGCTTGGGGTCAGCCTACGAGCAGTACTTC. The chain employs TRBV5-1 and TRBJ2-7; no reliable D call. The V end was cut by 0 bases, the J end by 2 bases, with 6 bases between. This CDR3 is built from 13 residues. In germline, CDR1 is SGHRS, CDR2 YFSETQ.

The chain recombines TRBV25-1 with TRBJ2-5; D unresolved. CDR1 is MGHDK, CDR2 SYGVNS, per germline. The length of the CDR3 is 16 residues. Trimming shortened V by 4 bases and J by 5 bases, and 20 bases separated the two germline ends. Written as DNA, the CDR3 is TGTGCCAGCAGTGTACGACACGGCCGGGCGGTGGAGACCCAGTACTTC. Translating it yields CASSVRHGRAVETQYF.

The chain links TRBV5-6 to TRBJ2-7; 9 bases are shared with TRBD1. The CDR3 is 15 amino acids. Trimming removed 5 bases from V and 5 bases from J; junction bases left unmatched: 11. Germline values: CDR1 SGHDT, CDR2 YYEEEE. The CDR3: CASSFGTGTSDEQYF. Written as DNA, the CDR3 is TGTGCCAGCAGTTTTGGGACAGGGACTTCCGACGAGCAGTACTTC.

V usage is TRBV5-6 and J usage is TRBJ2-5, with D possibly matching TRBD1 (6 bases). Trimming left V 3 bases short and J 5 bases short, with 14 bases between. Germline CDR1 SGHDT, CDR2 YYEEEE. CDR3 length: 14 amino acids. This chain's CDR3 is CASSWGTGWETQYF. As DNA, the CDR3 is TGTGCCAGCAGCTGGGGAACAGGGTGGGAGACCCAGTACTTC.

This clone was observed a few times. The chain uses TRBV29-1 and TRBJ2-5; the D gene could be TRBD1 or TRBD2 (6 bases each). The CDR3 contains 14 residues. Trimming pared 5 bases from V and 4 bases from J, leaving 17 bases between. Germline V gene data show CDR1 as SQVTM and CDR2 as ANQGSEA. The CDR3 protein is CSVLGGSTRETQYF. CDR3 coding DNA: TGCAGCGTTCTAGGGGGGAGTACAAGAGAGACCCAGTACTTC.

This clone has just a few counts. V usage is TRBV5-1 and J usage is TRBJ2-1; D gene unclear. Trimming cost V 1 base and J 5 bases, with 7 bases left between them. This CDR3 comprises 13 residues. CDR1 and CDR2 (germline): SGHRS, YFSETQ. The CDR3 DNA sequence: TGCGCCAGCAGCTTGCGCAGAAACAATGAGCAGTTCTTC. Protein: CASSLRRNNEQFF.

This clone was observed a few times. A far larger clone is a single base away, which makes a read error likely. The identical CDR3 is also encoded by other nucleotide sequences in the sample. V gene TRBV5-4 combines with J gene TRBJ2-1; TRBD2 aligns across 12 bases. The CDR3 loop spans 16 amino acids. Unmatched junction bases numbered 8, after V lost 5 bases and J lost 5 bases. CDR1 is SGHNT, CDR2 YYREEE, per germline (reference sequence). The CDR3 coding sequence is TGTGCCAGCAGTCAGAGACTAGCGGGGGACCACAATGAGCAGTTCTTC. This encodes CASSQRLAGDHNEQFF.

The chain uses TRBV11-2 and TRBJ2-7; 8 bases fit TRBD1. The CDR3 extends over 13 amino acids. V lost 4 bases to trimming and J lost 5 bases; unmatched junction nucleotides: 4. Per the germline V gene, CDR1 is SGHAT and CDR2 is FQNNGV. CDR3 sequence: CASSWTGSHEQYF. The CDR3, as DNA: TGTGCCAGCAGCTGGACAGGGTCCCACGAGCAGTACTTC.

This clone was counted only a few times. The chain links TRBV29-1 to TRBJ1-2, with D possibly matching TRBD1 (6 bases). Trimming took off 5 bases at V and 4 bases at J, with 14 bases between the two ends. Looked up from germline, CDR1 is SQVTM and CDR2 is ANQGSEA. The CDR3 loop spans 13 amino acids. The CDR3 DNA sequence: TGCAGCGTTTGGCAGGGGAAGATCTATGGCTACACCTTC. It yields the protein CSVWQGKIYGYTF. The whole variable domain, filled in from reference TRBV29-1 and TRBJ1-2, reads SAVISQKPSRDICQRGTSLTIQCQVDSQVTMMFWYRQQPGQSLTLIATANQGSEATYESGFVIDKFPISRPNLTFSTLTVSNMSPEDSSIYLCSVWQGKIYGYTFGSGTRLTVV.

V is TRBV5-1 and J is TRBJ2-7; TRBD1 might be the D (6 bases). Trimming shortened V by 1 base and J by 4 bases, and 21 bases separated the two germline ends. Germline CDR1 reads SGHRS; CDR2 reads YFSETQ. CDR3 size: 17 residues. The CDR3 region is CASSLFVRGTPFYEQYF. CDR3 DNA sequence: TGCGCCAGCAGCTTGTTCGTTAGGGGGACACCGTTTTACGAGCAGTACTTC.

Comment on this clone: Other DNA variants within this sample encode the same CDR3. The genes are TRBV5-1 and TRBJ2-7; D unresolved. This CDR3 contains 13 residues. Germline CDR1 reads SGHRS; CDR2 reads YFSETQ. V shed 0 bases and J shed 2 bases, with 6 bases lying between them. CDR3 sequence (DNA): TGCGCCAGCAGCTTGGCTGGCACCTACGAGCAGTACTTC. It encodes CASSLAGTYEQYF.

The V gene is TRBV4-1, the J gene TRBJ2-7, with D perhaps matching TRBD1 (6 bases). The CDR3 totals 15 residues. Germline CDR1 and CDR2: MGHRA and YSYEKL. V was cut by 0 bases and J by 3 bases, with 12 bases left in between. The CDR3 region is CASSQDPSTGYEQYF. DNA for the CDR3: TGCGCCAGCAGCCAAGATCCCTCGACAGGCTACGAGCAGTACTTC.

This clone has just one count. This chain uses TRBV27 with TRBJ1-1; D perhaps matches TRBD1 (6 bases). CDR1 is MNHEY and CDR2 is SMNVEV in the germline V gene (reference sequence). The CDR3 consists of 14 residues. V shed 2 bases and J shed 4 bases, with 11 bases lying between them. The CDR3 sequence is CASSLGRGGTEAFF. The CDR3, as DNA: TGTGCCAGCAGTTTAGGTCGAGGGGGCACTGAAGCTTTCTTT.

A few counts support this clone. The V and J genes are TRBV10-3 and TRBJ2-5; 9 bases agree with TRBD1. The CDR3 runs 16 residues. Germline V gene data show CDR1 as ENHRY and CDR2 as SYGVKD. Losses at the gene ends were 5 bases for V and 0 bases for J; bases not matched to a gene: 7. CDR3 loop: CAISIPGTGNQETQYF. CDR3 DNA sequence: TGTGCCATCAGTATCCCCGGGACAGGGAACCAAGAGACCCAGTACTTC.

As DNA, the CDR3 is TGTGCCAGCAACAAGCGGGGGGGCGGGCCCCATAGCACAGATACGCAGTATTTT. Amino acid sequence: CASNKRGGGPHSTDTQYF. The chain recombines TRBV2 with TRBJ2-3, with TRBD2 matching 10 bases. The CDR3 sequence is 18 residues long. Germline loops: CDR1 SNHLY, CDR2 FYNNEI. The junction had 13 bases not matched to a gene; V was cut back by 7 bases and J by 0 bases.

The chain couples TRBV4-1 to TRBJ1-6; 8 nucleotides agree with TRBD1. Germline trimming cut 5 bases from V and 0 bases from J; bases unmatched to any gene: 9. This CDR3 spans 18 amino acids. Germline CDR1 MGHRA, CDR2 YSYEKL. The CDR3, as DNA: TGCGCCAGCAGCAGGACAGGGTTTCAGTACTCCTATAATTCACCCCTCCACTTT. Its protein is CASSRTGFQYSYNSPLHF.

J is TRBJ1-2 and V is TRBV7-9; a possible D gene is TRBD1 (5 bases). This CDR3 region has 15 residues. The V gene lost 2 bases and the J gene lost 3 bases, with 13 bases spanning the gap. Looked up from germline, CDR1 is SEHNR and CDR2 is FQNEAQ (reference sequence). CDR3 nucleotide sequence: TGTGCCAGCAGCTTAATTAAGGGAGGGGACTATGGCTACACCTTC. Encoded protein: CASSLIKGGDYGYTF. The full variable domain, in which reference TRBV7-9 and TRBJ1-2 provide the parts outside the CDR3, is DTGVSQNPRHKITKRGQNVTFRCDPISEHNRLYWYRQTLGQGPEFLTYFQNEAQLEKSRLLSDRFSAERPKGSFSTLEIQRTEQGDSAMYLCASSLIKGGDYGYTFGSGTRLTVV.

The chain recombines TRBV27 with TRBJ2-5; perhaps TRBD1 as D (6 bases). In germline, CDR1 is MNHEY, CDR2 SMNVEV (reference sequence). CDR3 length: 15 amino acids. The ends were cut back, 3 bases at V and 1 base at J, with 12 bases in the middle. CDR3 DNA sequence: TGTGCCAGCAGTTTCCAGGGGACCATCCAAGAGACCCAGTACTTC. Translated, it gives CASSFQGTIQETQYF.

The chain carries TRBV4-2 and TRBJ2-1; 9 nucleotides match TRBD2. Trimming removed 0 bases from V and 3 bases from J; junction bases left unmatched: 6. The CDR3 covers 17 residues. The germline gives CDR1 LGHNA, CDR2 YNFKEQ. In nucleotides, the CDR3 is TGTGCCAGCAGCCAAGATTTCGGGACTAGCAACTACAATGAGCAGTTCTTC. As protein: CASSQDFGTSNYNEQFF.

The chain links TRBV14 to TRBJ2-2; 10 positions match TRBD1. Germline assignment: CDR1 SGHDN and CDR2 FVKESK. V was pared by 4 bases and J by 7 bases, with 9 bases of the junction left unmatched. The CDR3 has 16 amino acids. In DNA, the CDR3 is TGTGCCAGCAGCCTAATGACAGGGGGCATCGGCGGGGAGCTGTTTTTT. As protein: CASSLMTGGIGGELFF. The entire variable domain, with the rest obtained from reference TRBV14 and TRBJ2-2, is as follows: EAGVTQFPSHSVIEKGQTVTLRCDPISGHDNLYWYRRVMGKEIKFLLHFVKESKQDESGMPNNRFLAERTGGTYSTLKVQPAELEDSGVYFCASSLMTGGIGGELFFGEGSRLTVL.